This T cell receptor (beta chain) was captured by sequencing in a study of cytomegalovirus exposure and HLA in healthy donors. For this clone: Antigen unknown.

The donors comprised healthy bone marrow donors. It was with 60 Vbeta and 13 Jbeta primers that the PCR ran. The method was immunoSEQ multiplex PCR; TCRdb's version includes in-frame clones alone and lacks a portion of them. The sample table includes 150,000 or so clones. Findings and caveats of the study: Follow-up analysis found HLA locus-dependent TCR association rates, highest for DRB1 and lowest for HLA-C.

Per the germline V gene, CDR1 is SGHNT and CDR2 is YYREEE (reference sequence). Trimming at V came to 4 bases and at J to 2 bases, leaving 8 bases not matched to a gene. The CDR3 runs to 17 residues. The sample was PBMCs. The receptor was isolated from a woman aged 50 to 60 in good health and CMV-seronegative. This sequence joins TRBV5-4 and TRBJ2-2, with 10 bases that match TRBD1. Here the CDR3 DNA reads TGTGCCAGCAGCGGGCCGGGACAGGGGTCAAACACCGGGGAGCTGTTTTTT. Translated: CASSGPGQGSNTGELFF.